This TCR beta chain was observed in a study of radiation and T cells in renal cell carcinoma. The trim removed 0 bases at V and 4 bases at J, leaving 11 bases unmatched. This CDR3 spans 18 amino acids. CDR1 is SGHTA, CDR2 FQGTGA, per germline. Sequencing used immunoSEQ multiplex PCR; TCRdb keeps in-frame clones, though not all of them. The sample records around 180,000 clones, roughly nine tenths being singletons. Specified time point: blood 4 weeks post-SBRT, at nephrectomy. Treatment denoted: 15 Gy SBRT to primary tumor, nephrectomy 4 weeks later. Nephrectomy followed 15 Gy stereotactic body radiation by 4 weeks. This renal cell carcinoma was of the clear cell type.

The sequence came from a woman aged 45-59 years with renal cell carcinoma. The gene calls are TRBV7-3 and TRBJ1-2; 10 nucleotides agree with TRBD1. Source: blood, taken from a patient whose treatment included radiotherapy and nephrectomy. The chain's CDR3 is CASSLTKIPGQGTYGYTF. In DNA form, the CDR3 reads TGTGCCAGCAGCTTAACCAAGATCCCGGGACAGGGGACCTATGGCTACACCTTC.